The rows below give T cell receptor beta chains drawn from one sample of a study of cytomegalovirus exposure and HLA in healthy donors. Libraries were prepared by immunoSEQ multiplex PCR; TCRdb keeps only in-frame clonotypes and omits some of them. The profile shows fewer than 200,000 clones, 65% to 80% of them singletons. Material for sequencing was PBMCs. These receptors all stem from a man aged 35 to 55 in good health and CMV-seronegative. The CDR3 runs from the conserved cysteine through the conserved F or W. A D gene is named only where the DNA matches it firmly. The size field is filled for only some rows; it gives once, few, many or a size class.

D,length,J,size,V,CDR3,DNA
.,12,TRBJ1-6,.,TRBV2,CASSVLNSPLHF,TGTGCCAGCAGTGTTCTGAATTCACCCCTCCACTTT
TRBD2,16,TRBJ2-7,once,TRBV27,CASSFGGAGGRYEQYF,TGTGCCAGCAGTTTCGGTGGAGCGGGGGGCCGCTACGAGCAGTACTTC
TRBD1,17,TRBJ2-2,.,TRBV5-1,CASSLALRQGLSGELFF,TGCGCCAGCAGCTTGGCCCTGAGACAGGGTTTGTCCGGGGAGCTGTTTTTT
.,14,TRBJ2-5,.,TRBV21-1,CASSSRGIQETQYF,TGTGCCAGCAGCAGTAGGGGCATCCAGGAGACCCAGTACTTC
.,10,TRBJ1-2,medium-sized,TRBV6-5,CATKSYGYTF,TGTGCCACTAAATCCTATGGCTACACCTTC
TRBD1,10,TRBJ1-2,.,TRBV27,CASSQTGRTF,TGTGCCAGCAGCCAGACAGGGAGGACCTTC
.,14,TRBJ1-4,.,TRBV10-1,CATPQVSQREKLFF,TGCGCCACTCCCCAGGTTTCCCAAAGAGAAAAACTGTTTTTT
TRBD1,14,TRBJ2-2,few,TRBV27,CASRPGQSSGELFF,TGTGCCAGCAGGCCGGGACAGTCCAGCGGGGAGCTGTTTTTT
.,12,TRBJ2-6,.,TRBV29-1,CSALSGANVLTF,TGCAGCGCCCTCTCTGGGGCCAACGTCCTGACTTTC
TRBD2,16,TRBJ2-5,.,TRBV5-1,CASSLVGLAVQETQYF,TGCGCCAGCAGCTTGGTGGGACTAGCGGTGCAAGAGACCCAGTACTTC
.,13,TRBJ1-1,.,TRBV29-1,CSVEMALNTEAFF,TGCAGCGTTGAGATGGCACTGAACACTGAAGCTTTCTTT
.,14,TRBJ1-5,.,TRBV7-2,CASSLVGGPQPQHF,TGTGCCAGCAGCTTAGTCGGGGGGCCTCAGCCCCAGCATTTT
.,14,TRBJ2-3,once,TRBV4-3,CASSQSPFTDTQYF,TGCGCCAGCAGCCAATCCCCGTTCACAGATACGCAGTATTTT
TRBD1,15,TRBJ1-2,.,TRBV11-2,CASSFYTGQLYGYTF,TGTGCCAGCAGCTTTTATACGGGACAGCTCTATGGCTACACCTTC